Reported below is one TCR beta chain. This specimen belongs to a study of T cell changes during pregnancy in multiple sclerosis. The protocol was immunoSEQ multiplex PCR, while the TCRdb copy is restricted to in-frame clones and leaves out a portion. The repertoire consists of about 41,000 clones, with about nine tenths occurring once and the leading ten covering roughly 10%. The CDR3 contains 18 residues. The junction had 13 bases not matched to a gene; V was cut back by 2 bases and J by 1 base. Germline V gives CDR1 MDHEN, CDR2 SYDVKM. This TCR was sampled from a female donor with multiple sclerosis, enrolled in a pregnancy study. Sequenced material: CD8+ T cells from peripheral blood mononuclear cells, taken in the first trimester of pregnancy. This chain joins TRBV28 and TRBJ2-5; 7 bases match TRBD1. The CDR3 DNA follows: TGTGCCAGCAGTTTACATAGACAGGGCTTAACTCCCCAAGAGACCCAGTACTTC. Encoded protein: CASSLHRQGLTPQETQYF.